Detailed here is one T cell receptor (beta chain). Its target is unknown. Amplification targeted TCR beta CDR3 regions from RNA transcripts. Primed by the HTBI set, a first-round RT-PCR was run on the TCR CDR3. TCRdb processed the multiplex PCR reads anew with MiXCR; each CDR3 protein has one entry. The sample includes 490,000 or so distinct CDR3 sequences, 40% to 50% of them seen just once. This CDR3 spans 15 amino acids. Germline CDR1 is LGHDT and CDR2 is YNNKEL (reference sequence). V lost 0 bases, J lost 0 bases, and 6 bases lay in between. This entry belongs to a study of T cells in Graves' hyperthyroidism and ophthalmopathy. Overall study results and limits: Using 13 V-J features, a model discriminated ophthalmopathy from stable hyperthyroidism. In blood, most of the thyroid clonotypes expanded above 0.001 were also present.

Uncontrolled infection, other autoimmune disease, pregnancy and lactation each barred patients from inclusion. Orbital computed tomography and thyroid ultrasound, together with serum TRAb and thyroxine and clinical symptoms, were used for diagnoses. The rearrangement joins TRBV3-1 to TRBJ1-3; D remains unclear. Material: peripheral blood or thyroid tissue (not recorded which). The TCR comes from an adult woman with Graves' disease, either hyperthyroidism or ophthalmopathy (not recorded which). As DNA, the CDR3 is TGTGCCAGCAGCCAAGAAAGAGTCTCTGGAAACACCATATATTTT. Translation: CASSQERVSGNTIYF.